Shown below are 4 T cell receptor beta chains from a single sample sequenced in a study of breast tumors, draining lymph nodes, adjacent tissues. TCRdb re-called the multiplex PCR reads with MiXCR, one entry per CDR3 protein. Among roughly 70,000 distinct CDR3 sequences, approximately 45% were seen once, and the ten largest hold 8.4%. The sequenced sample consisted of breast tumor tissue. The receptors were gathered from a female donor with breast cancer. Some clones in this sample may be carry-over from other donors' samples.

In its sample, this clonotype was seen many times. The chain uses TRBV25-1 and TRBJ1-2, with D possibly being TRBD1 (5 bases). Germline CDR1 reads MGHDK; CDR2 reads SYGVNS. V was trimmed by 3 bases and J by 4 bases, leaving 15 bases between them. This CDR3 spans 15 amino acids. The CDR3 region has the DNA TGTGCCAGCAGTGACGAAAGTGGGGCAGCCTATGGCTACACCTTC. It encodes CASSDESGAAYGYTF.

This clonotype rates as medium-sized. The rearrangement uses TRBV20-1 and TRBJ2-5; the D gene is possibly TRBD2 (7 bases). Per the germline V gene, CDR1 is DFQATT and CDR2 is SNEGSKA (reference sequence). V dropped 6 bases and J dropped 5 bases, with 13 bases sitting between them. The CDR3 spans 12 residues. The CDR3 loop reads CSASRGGETQYF. CDR3 sequence (DNA): TGCAGTGCGAGCAGGGGAGGGGAGACCCAGTACTTC.

The chain recombines TRBV7-2 with TRBJ2-5; D remains ambiguous. The CDR3 is 13 residues long. V was shortened by 1 base and J by 9 bases, with 12 bases between the two germline ends. Germline loops: CDR1 SGHTA, CDR2 FQGNSA. The CDR3 reads CASSLGVPKAQYF. The CDR3 DNA reads as TGTGCCAGCAGCTTAGGGGTACCCAAGGCCCAGTACTTC. Variable domain in full (rest from reference TRBV7-2 and TRBJ2-5): GAGVSQSPSNKVTEKGKDVELRCDPISGHTALYWYRQSLGQGLEFLIYFQGNSAPDKSGLPSDRFSAERTGGSVSTLTIQRTQQEDSAVYLCASSLGVPKAQYFGPGTRLLVL.

This clonotype was found once. V usage is TRBV10-3 and J usage is TRBJ1-1, with D perhaps matching TRBD1 (6 bases). Germline loops: CDR1 ENHRY, CDR2 SYGVKD. This CDR3 spans 14 amino acids. Trimming took off 2 bases at V and 7 bases at J, with 14 bases between the two ends. CDR3 amino acids: CAISEVRQDREAFF. CDR3 nucleotide sequence: TGTGCCATCAGTGAGGTCCGACAGGACCGTGAAGCTTTCTTT.